The sequence of this T cell receptor beta chain was determined in a study of T cells in Graves' hyperthyroidism and ophthalmopathy. Study-wide findings and caveats: A median around 6 months before onset, the model predicted ophthalmopathy.

V lost 9 bases, J lost 5 bases, and 13 bases lay in between. Germline V CDR1 and CDR2: SGHTA, FQGNSA. The CDR3 sequence is 12 residues long. Researchers took RNA transcripts and amplified the TCR beta CDR3 regions from them. The HTBI primer set was used in a first-round RT-PCR of the TCR CDR3. TCRdb reprocessed the multiplex PCR reads via MiXCR and lists one record per CDR3 protein. The repertoire consists of some 600,000 distinct CDR3 sequences, with 40% to 55% occurring once and the leading ten covering approximately 8.2%. This clonotype was picked up a small number of times. Its antigen is not identified.

This sequence joins TRBV7-2 and TRBJ1-1, with D hard to call. Sequenced material: peripheral blood or thyroid tissue (not recorded which). This TCR came from a woman under 30 with Graves' hyperthyroidism. CDR3 in amino acids: CASARRGTEAFF. The CDR3 region has the DNA TGTGCCAGTGCCCGTCGCGGAACTGAAGCTTTCTTT. Full variable domain (rest looked up from reference TRBV7-2 and TRBJ1-1): GAGVSQSPSNKVTEKGKDVELRCDPISGHTALYWYRQSLGQGLEFLIYFQGNSAPDKSGLPSDRFSAERTGGSVSTLTIQRTQQEDSAVYLCASARRGTEAFFGQGTRLTVV.